This TCR beta chain was recorded in a study of T cell responses to AZD1222 COVID-19 vaccine. TCRdb's table, derived via immunoSEQ multiplex PCR, lists solely in-frame clones and lacks some. The profile shows some 170,000 clones, about nine tenths of them singletons. V was pared by 3 bases and J by 9 bases, with 14 bases of the junction left unmatched. Germline V gives CDR1 KGHDR, CDR2 SFDVKD. CDR3 length equals 16 residues. This clone has just a few counts. This specimen consisted of peripheral blood, obtained 28 days after the second dose of the MenACWY control vaccine. The receptor comes from an adult who received the MenACWY meningococcal vaccine as a control. This chain joins TRBV24-1 and TRBJ2-7, with 9 bases matching TRBD2. The CDR3 reads CATSDKRTSDIHAQYF. As DNA, the CDR3 is TGTGCCACCAGTGATAAAAGGACTAGCGACATACACGCGCAGTACTTC.